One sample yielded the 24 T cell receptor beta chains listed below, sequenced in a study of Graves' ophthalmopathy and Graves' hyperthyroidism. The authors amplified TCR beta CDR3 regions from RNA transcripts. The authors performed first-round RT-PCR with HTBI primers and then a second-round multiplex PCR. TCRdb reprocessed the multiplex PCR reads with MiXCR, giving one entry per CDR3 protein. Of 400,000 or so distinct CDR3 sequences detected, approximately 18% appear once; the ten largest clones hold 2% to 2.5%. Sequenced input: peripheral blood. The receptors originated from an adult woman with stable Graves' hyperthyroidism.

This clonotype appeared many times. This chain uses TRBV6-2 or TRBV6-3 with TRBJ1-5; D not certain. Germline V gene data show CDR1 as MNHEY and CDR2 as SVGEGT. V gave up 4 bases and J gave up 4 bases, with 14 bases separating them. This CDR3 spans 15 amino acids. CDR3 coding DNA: TGTGCCAGCAGTTCCCGTCCCGGGGAAAATCAGCCCCAGCATTTT. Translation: CASSSRPGENQPQHF.

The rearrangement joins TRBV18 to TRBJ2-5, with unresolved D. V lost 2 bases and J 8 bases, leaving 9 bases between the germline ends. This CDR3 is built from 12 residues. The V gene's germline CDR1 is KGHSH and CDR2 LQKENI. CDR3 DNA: TGTGCCAGCTCACCAGCTCTGGATACCCAGTACTTC. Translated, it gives CASSPALDTQYF.

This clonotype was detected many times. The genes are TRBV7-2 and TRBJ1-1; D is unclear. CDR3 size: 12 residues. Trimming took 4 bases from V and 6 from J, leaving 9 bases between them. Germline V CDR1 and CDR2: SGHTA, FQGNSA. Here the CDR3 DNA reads TGTGCCAGCAGCTATGGGGTGGCTGAAGCTTTCTTT. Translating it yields CASSYGVAEAFF.

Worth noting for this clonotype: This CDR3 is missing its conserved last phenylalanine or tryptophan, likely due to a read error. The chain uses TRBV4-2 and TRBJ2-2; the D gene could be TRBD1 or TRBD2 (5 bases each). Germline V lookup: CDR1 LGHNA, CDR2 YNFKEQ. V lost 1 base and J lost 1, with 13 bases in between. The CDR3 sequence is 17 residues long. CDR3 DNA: TGTGCCAGCAGCCAAGCCTCCGGGACCCTGAACACCGGGGAGCTGTTTGTT. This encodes CASSQASGTLNTGELFV.

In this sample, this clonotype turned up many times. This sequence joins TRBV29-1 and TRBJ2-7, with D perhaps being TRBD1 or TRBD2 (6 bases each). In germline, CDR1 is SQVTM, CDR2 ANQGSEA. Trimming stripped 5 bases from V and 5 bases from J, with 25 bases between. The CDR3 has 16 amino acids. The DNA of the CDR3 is TGCAGCGTTATACCGGGAGCCAACAGGGTTGGCGACGAGCAGTACTTC. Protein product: CSVIPGANRVGDEQYF.

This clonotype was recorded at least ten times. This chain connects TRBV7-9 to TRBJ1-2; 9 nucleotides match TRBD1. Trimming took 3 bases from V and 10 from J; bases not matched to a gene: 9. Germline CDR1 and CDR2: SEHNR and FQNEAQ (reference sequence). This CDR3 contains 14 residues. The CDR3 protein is CASSFASGQGNYTF. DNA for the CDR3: TGTGCCAGCAGCTTTGCATCCGGACAGGGGAACTACACCTTC.

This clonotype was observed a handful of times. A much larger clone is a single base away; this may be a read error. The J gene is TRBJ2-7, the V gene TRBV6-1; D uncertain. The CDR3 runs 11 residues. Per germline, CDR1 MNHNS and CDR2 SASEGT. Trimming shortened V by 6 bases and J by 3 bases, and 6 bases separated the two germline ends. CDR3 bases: TGTGCCAGCAGGGAAATCTACGAGCAGTACTTC. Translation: CASREIYEQYF.

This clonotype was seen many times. The CDR3 DNA follows: TGCGCCAGCAGCAATGACAGGGTTCGGAACACTGAAGCTTTCTTT. Its protein product is CASSNDRVRNTEAFF. The chain employs TRBV5-1 and TRBJ1-1; 7 bases match TRBD1. Germline lookup yields CDR1 SGHRS and CDR2 YFSETQ. The length of the CDR3 is 15 residues. V was clipped by 4 bases and J by 1 base; unmatched bases: 7.

CDR3 amino acids: CASRKLNTEAFF. CDR3 sequence (DNA): TGTGCCAGCAGGAAACTGAACACTGAAGCTTTCTTT. The V gene is TRBV27, the J gene TRBJ1-1; D gene uncertain. The CDR3 has 12 residues. V was trimmed by 6 bases and J by 0 bases, leaving 5 bases between them. Germline V lookup: CDR1 MNHEY, CDR2 SMNVEV (reference sequence).

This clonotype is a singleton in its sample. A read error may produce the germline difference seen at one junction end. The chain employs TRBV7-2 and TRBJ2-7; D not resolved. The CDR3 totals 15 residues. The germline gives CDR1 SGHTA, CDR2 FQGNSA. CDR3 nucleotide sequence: TGCGCCAGCAGCTTAGGCAGGAGTAGCTCCTACGAGCAGTACTTC. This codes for CASSLGRSSSYEQYF.

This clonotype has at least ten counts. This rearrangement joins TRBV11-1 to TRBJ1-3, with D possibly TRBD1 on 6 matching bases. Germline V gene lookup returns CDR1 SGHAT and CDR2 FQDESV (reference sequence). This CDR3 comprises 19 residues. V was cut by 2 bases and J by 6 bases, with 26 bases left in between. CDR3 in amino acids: CASSLRGFRWQGLKNTIYF. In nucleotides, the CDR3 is TGTGCCAGCAGCTTACGCGGCTTTCGGTGGCAGGGGCTGAAAAACACCATATATTTT.

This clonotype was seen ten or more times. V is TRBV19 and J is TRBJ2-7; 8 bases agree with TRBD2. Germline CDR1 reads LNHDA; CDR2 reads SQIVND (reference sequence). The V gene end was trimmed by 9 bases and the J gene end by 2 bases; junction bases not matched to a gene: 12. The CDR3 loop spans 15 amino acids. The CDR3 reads CASQISLAGPYEQYF. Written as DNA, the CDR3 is TGTGCCAGCCAGATTTCCTTAGCGGGACCCTACGAGCAGTACTTC.

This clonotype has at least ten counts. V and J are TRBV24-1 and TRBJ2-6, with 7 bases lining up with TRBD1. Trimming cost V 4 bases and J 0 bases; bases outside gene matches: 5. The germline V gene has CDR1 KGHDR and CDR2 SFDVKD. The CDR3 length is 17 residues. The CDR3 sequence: CATSDPGTDSGANVLTF. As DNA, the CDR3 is TGTGCCACCAGTGACCCCGGGACAGACTCTGGGGCCAACGTCCTGACTTTC.

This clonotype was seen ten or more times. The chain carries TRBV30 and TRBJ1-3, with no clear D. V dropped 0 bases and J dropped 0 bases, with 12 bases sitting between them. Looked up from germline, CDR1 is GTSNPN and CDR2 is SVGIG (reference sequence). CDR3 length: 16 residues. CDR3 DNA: TGTGCCTGGAGTGTACAAGCAGGAAACTCTGGAAACACCATATATTTT. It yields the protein CAWSVQAGNSGNTIYF.

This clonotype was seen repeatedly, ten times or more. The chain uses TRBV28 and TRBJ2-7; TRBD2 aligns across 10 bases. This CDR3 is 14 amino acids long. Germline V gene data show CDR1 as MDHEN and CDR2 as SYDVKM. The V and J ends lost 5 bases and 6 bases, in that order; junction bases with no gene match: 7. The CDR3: CASSPPGLASEQYF. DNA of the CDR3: TGTGCCAGCAGTCCGCCGGGACTAGCGTCCGAGCAGTACTTC.

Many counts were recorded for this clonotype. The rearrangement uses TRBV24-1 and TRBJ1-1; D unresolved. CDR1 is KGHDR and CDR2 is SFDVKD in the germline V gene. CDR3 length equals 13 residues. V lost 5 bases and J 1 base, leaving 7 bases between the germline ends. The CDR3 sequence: CATSAETNTEAFF. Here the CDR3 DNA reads TGTGCCACCAGTGCCGAAACGAACACTGAAGCTTTCTTT.

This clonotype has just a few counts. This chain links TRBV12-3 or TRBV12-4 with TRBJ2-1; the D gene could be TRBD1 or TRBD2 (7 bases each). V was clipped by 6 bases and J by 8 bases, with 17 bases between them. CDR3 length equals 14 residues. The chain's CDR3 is CASSWGGGVDEQFF. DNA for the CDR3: TGTGCCAGCAGCTGGGGAGGGGGCGTGGATGAGCAGTTCTTC.

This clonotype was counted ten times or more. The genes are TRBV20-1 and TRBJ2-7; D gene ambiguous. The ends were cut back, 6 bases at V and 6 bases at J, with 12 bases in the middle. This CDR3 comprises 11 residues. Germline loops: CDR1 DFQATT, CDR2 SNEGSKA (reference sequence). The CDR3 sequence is CSAKLAVEQYF. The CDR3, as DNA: TGCAGTGCAAAATTAGCAGTCGAGCAGTACTTC.

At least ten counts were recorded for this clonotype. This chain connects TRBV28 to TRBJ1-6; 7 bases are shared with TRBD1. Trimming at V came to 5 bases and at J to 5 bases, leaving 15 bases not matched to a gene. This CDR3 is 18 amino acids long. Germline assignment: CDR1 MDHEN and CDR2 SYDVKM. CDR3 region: CASSPLLTEGAHNSPLHF. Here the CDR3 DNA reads TGTGCCAGCAGTCCTCTCCTTACGGAGGGGGCGCATAATTCACCCCTCCACTTT.

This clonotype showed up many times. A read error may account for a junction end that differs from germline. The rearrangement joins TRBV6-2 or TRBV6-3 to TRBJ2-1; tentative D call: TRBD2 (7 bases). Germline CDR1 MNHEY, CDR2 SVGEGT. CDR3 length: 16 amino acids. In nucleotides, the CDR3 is TGTGCCAGCAGCTTACTGAGGGGGAGGGACTACAATGAGAAGTTCTTC. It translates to CASSLLRGRDYNEKFF.

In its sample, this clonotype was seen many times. This chain's CDR3 is CAWSTGTLPWYF. CDR3 sequence (DNA): TGTGCCTGGAGTACTGGGACACTCCCATGGTATTTT. The chain has TRBV30 and TRBJ1-3; possibly TRBD1 for D (6 bases). The germline gives CDR1 GTSNPN, CDR2 SVGIG (reference sequence). The CDR3 contains 12 residues. V was clipped by 2 bases and J by 16 bases, with 18 bases between them.

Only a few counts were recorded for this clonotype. CDR3: CASSLPEYYGYTF. The CDR3 region has the DNA TGTGCCAGCAGCTTACCGGAATACTATGGCTACACCTTC. This rearrangement joins TRBV7-2 to TRBJ1-2; D is unclear. V lost 2 bases and J 3 bases, leaving 7 bases between the germline ends. This CDR3 region has 13 residues. The germline gives CDR1 SGHTA, CDR2 FQGNSA. The full variable domain, its missing parts supplied by reference TRBV7-2 and TRBJ1-2, is GAGVSQSPSNKVTEKGKDVELRCDPISGHTALYWYRQSLGQGLEFLIYFQGNSAPDKSGLPSDRFSAERTGGSVSTLTIQRTQQEDSAVYLCASSLPEYYGYTFGSGTRLTVV.

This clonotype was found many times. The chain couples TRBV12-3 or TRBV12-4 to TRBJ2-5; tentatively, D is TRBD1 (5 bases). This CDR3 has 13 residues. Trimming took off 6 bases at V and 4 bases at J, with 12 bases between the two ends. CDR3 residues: CASSLQGPETQYF. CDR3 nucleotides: TGTGCCAGCAGCCTCCAGGGCCCAGAGACCCAGTACTTC.

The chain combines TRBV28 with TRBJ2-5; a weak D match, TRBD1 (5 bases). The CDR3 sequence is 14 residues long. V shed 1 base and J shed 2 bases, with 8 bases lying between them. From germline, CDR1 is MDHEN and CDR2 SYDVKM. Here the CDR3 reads CASSLYPGQETQYF. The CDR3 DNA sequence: TGTGCCAGCAGTTTATATCCAGGGCAAGAGACCCAGTACTTC.